These 20 T cell receptor beta chains were sequenced from one sample in a study of blood T cell repertoires in COVID-19. Measured with immunoSEQ multiplex PCR; TCRdb has only the in-frame clones, and not every one. The table includes some 200,000 clones, roughly 85% detected once. Material for sequencing was peripheral blood. These receptors were obtained from a woman aged 60 to 75 with acute or convalescent COVID-19.

The chain uses TRBV3-1 (or the pseudogene TRBV3-2) and TRBJ1-1, with 7 bases that match TRBD1. The CDR3 runs to 13 residues. With V trimmed by 6 bases and J by 5 bases, 6 bases remained unmatched. Germline assignment: CDR1 LGHDT and CDR2 YNNKEL (reference sequence). As DNA, the CDR3 is TGTGCCAGCAGACAGGGGATGGGGACTGAAGCTTTCTTT. It translates to CASRQGMGTEAFF.

Here the CDR3 DNA reads TGTGCCAGCAGTGGACAGGGGAACTATGGCTACACCTTC. It encodes CASSGQGNYGYTF. The V and J genes are TRBV2 and TRBJ1-2; 8 nucleotides match TRBD1. The ends lost 4 bases at V and 2 bases at J; junction bases unmatched: 0. The CDR3 has 13 residues. CDR1 and CDR2 (germline): SNHLY, FYNNEI.

The chain recombines TRBV2 with TRBJ2-1; D is possibly TRBD2 (5 bases). The germline V and J ends were trimmed by 8 bases and 1 base, with 12 bases remaining between them. The CDR3 sequence is 14 residues long. The germline gives CDR1 SNHLY, CDR2 FYNNEI. As DNA, the CDR3 is TGTGCCAGCGGTTCGAAGCGGTCCTACAATGAGCAGTTCTTC. Its translation: CASGSKRSYNEQFF.

The V and J genes are TRBV18 and TRBJ2-3, with 12 bases lining up with TRBD2. The CDR3 is 15 residues long. In germline, CDR1 is KGHSH, CDR2 LQKENI. The junction had 6 bases not matched to a gene; V was cut back by 6 bases and J by 5 bases. CDR3 DNA sequence: TGTGCCAGCTCGCAGCTAGCGGGAGGGCGAGATACGCAGTATTTT. As protein: CASSQLAGGRDTQYF.

This clone appeared a single time. The chain couples TRBV5-1 to TRBJ2-7; TRBD1 matches at 9 bases. Germline V gene lookup returns CDR1 SGHRS and CDR2 YFSETQ. CDR3 length: 16 residues. Trimming cost V 2 bases and J 6 bases; bases outside gene matches: 12. CDR3 sequence: CASSFQLGTGTGEQYF. The CDR3 DNA reads TGCGCCAGCAGCTTTCAACTGGGGACAGGGACGGGCGAGCAGTACTTC.

The chain uses TRBV12-2 and TRBJ2-2; TRBD1, the table's D call, was not compared with the DNA. TRBV12-2 is a documented pseudogene. The CDR3 totals 14 residues. Here the CDR3 DNA reads TGTGCAAGTCGCCTGGACACAAACACCGGGGAGCTGTTTTTT. As protein: CASRLDTNTGELFF.

The J gene is TRBJ1-4, the V gene TRBV29-1, with 9 bases that match TRBD1. The CDR3 has 15 amino acids. Germline loops: CDR1 SQVTM, CDR2 ANQGSEA. After removal of 7 bases from V and 5 bases from J, the junction contained 11 bases not matched to a gene. The CDR3 is CSATLAGTGNEKLFF. CDR3 DNA sequence: TGCAGCGCAACCCTCGCCGGGACAGGGAATGAAAAACTGTTTTTT.

The chain links TRBV6-6 to TRBJ1-5, with D possibly being TRBD1 (5 bases). The V gene lost 5 bases and the J gene lost 1 base, with 18 bases spanning the gap. The CDR3 spans 17 residues. CDR1 MNHNY and CDR2 SVGAGI come from the germline V gene (reference sequence). In nucleotides, the CDR3 is TGTGCCAGCAGTCATTCTAGCGTGGGGGGAAGCAATCAGCCCCAGCATTTT. Protein sequence: CASSHSSVGGSNQPQHF.

The chain is built from TRBV29-1 and TRBJ1-2; possible D gene TRBD1, 5 bases. Trimming cost V 5 bases and J 8 bases, with 12 bases left between them. The germline gives CDR1 SQVTM, CDR2 ANQGSEA. The CDR3 is made up of 11 amino acids. CDR3 sequence reads: CSVKGSLGYTF. CDR3 coding DNA: TGCAGCGTTAAGGGGTCCTTAGGCTACACCTTC.

The chain carries TRBV5-4 and TRBJ1-4; the D is unclear. This CDR3 has 15 residues. V was clipped by 0 bases and J by 2 bases, with 8 bases between them. CDR1 is SGHNT and CDR2 is YYREEE in the germline V gene (reference sequence). CDR3 residues: CASSLGGRTNEKLFF. CDR3 DNA: TGTGCCAGCAGCTTGGGAGGTCGCACTAATGAAAAACTGTTTTTT.

This clone was recorded a few times. The chain is built from TRBV18 and TRBJ2-7; tentative D call: TRBD1 (5 bases). Trimming took 3 bases from V and 3 from J, leaving 12 bases between them. Germline lookup yields CDR1 KGHSH and CDR2 LQKENI. There are 14 residues in the CDR3. The CDR3 sequence: CASSPDSSHYEQYF. The DNA of the CDR3 is TGTGCCAGCTCACCTGACAGCAGCCACTACGAGCAGTACTTC.

This clone has a handful of counts. The chain employs TRBV5-4 and TRBJ1-1; 11 bases line up with TRBD1. The V gene end was trimmed by 6 bases and the J gene end by 7 bases; junction bases not matched to a gene: 17. CDR3 size: 17 residues. Germline V gives CDR1 SGHNT, CDR2 YYREEE (reference sequence). The CDR3 is CASTSFGQGARSGEAFF. The CDR3 DNA reads TGTGCCAGCACCTCCTTTGGACAGGGGGCGCGGTCTGGTGAAGCTTTCTTT.

The genes are TRBV28 and TRBJ2-7; 7 bases line up with TRBD1. The CDR3 runs 14 residues. The germline V gene has CDR1 MDHEN and CDR2 SYDVKM. V dropped 5 bases and J dropped 1; count of bases not matched to a gene: 5. CDR3 amino acids: CASSRTGISYEQYF. The CDR3 DNA reads as TGTGCCAGCAGTAGGACAGGTATATCCTACGAGCAGTACTTC.

The rearrangement uses TRBV18 and TRBJ1-5; 7 positions agree with TRBD1. This CDR3 region has 14 residues. Germline CDR1 and CDR2: KGHSH and LQKENI. The V and J ends lost 6 bases and 7 bases, in that order; junction bases with no gene match: 9. The CDR3 protein is CASSRGQSKQPQHF. CDR3 nucleotide sequence: TGTGCCAGCTCGCGGGGACAGTCTAAACAGCCCCAGCATTTT.

A remark on this clone: Other nucleotide sequences in the sample specify the same CDR3. V usage is TRBV11-3 and J usage is TRBJ1-1, with D maybe TRBD1 (5 bases). Germline CDR1 SGHNT, CDR2 YENEEA. Between the trimmed V and J ends, which lost 1 base and 0 bases, there was a span of 12 bases. The CDR3 consists of 16 residues. As DNA, the CDR3 is TGTGCCAGCAGCTTAGGCGGGACTCGCATGAACACTGAAGCTTTCTTT. Residues: CASSLGGTRMNTEAFF.

The chain uses TRBV5-4 and TRBJ1-3, with 7 bases aligning to TRBD1. Losses at the gene ends were 3 bases for V and 3 bases for J; bases not matched to a gene: 12. CDR3 size: 17 residues. CDR1 and CDR2 (germline): SGHNT, YYREEE (reference sequence). The CDR3: CASSSMNDRVVGNTIYF. CDR3 bases: TGTGCCAGCAGCTCGATGAACGACAGGGTGGTTGGAAACACCATATATTTT.

This chain links TRBV20-1 with TRBJ2-1; TRBD1 matches at 8 bases. The CDR3 runs 15 residues. Germline assignment: CDR1 DFQATT and CDR2 SNEGSKA (reference sequence). J gave up 2 bases and V 3 bases, and 6 bases lay outside the gene matches. As DNA, the CDR3 is TGCAGTGCTAGTAGGGACAGGCGGACCTACAATGAGCAGTTCTTC. Translating it yields CSASRDRRTYNEQFF.

V and J are TRBV5-1 and TRBJ2-2; D might be TRBD2 (6 bases). The ends were cut back, 4 bases at V and 4 bases at J, with 20 bases in the middle. CDR1 SGHRS and CDR2 YFSETQ come from the germline V gene. The length of the CDR3 is 17 residues. The CDR3, as DNA: TGCGCCAGCAGCCCCGGGACTTCTTCCACATTCACCGGGGAGCTGTTTTTT. Its protein product is CASSPGTSSTFTGELFF.

This clone was seen only a few times. The chain uses TRBV19 and TRBJ1-5; maybe TRBD1 (5 bases). CDR3 length: 14 residues. Germline CDR1 reads LNHDA; CDR2 reads SQIVND (reference sequence). Trimming took 5 bases from V and 3 from J, leaving 11 bases between them. The CDR3 loop is CASSVDSSNQPQHF. CDR3 sequence (DNA): TGTGCCAGTAGTGTTGACAGTTCCAATCAGCCCCAGCATTTT.

The chain employs TRBV18 and TRBJ1-2; 11 bases match TRBD1. CDR1 and CDR2 from the germline V gene are KGHSH and LQKENI. The CDR3 runs 16 residues. With V trimmed by 3 bases and J by 0 bases, 3 bases remained unmatched. This chain's CDR3 is CASSPEGQGANYGYTF. The CDR3 DNA reads as TGTGCCAGCTCACCGGAGGGACAGGGGGCTAACTATGGCTACACCTTC.